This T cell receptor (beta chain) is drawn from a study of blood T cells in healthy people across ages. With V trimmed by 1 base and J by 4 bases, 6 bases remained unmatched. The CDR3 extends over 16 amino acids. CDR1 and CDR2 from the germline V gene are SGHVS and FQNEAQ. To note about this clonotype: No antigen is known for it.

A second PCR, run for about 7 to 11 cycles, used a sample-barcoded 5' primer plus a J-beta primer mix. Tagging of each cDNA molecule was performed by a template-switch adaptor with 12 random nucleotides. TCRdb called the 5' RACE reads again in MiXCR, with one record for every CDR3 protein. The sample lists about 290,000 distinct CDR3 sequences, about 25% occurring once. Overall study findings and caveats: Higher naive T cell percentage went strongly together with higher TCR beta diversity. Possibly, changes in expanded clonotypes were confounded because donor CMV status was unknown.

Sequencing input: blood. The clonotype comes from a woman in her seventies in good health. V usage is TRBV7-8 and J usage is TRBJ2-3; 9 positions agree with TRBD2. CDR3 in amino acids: CASSLVSGSRADTQYF. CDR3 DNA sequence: TGTGCCAGCAGCTTAGTTAGCGGGAGTCGCGCAGATACGCAGTATTTT.